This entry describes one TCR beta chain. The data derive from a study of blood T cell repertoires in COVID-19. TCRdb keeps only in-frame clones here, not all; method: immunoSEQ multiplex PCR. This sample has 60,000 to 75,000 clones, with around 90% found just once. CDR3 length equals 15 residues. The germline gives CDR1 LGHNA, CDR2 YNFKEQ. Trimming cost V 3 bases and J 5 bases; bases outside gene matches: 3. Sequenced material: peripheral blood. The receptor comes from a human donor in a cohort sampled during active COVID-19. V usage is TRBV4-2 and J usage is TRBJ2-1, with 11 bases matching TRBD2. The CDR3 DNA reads TGTGCCAGCAGCCAGCTAGCGGGGGGAAACAATGAGCAGTTCTTC. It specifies CASSQLAGGNNEQFF.